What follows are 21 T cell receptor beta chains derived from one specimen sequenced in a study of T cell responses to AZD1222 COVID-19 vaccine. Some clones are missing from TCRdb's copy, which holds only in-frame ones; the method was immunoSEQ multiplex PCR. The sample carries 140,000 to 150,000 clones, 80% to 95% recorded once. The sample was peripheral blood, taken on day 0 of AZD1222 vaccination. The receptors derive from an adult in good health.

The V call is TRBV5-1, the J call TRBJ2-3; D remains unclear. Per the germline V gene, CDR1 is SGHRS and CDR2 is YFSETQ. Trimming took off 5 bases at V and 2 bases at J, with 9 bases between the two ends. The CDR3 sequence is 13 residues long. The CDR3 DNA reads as TGCGCCAGCAGAGATCGGAACACAGATACGCAGTATTTT. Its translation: CASRDRNTDTQYF.

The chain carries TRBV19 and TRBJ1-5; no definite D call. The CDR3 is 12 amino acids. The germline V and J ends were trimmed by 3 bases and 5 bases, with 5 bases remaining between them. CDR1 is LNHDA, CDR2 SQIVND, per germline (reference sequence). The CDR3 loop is CASSMGYQPQHF. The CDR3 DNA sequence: TGTGCCAGTAGTATGGGGTATCAGCCCCAGCATTTT.

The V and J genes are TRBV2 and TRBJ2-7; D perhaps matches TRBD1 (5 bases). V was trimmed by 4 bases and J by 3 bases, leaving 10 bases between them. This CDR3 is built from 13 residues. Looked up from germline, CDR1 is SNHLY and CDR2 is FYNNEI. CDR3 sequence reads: CASSGQTDYEQYF. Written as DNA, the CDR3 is TGTGCCAGCAGTGGACAGACAGACTACGAGCAGTACTTC.

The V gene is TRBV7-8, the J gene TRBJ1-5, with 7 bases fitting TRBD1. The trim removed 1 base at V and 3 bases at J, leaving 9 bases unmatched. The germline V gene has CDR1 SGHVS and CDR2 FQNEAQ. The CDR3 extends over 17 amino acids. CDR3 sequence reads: CASSLGRGLPSNQPQHF. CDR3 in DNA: TGTGCCAGCAGCTTAGGTAGGGGGCTCCCATCCAATCAGCCCCAGCATTTT. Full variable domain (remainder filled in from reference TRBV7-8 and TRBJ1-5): GAGVSQSPRYKVAKRGQDVALRCDPISGHVSLFWYQQALGQGPEFLTYFQNEAQLDKSGLPSDRFFAERPEGSVSTLKIQRTQQEDSAVYLCASSLGRGLPSNQPQHFGDGTRLSIL.

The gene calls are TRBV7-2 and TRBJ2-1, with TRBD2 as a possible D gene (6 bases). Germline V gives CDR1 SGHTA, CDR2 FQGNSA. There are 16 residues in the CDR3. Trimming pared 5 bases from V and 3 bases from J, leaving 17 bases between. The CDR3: CASSARLVTDYNEQFF. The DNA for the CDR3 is TGTGCCAGCAGCGCCCGACTAGTGACTGACTACAATGAGCAGTTCTTC.

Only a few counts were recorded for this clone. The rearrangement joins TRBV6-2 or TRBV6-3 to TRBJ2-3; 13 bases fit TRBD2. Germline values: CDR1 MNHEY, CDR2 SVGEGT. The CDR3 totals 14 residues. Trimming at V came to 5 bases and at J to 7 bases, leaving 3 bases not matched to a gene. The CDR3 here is CASSGTSGTNTQYF. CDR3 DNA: TGTGCCAGCAGTGGGACTAGCGGGACAAATACGCAGTATTTT.

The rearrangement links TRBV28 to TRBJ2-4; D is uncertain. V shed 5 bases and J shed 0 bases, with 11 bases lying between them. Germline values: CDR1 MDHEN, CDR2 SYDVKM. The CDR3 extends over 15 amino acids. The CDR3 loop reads CASSPSGIAKNIQYF. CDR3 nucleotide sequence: TGTGCCAGCAGTCCCTCAGGTATAGCCAAAAACATTCAGTACTTC.

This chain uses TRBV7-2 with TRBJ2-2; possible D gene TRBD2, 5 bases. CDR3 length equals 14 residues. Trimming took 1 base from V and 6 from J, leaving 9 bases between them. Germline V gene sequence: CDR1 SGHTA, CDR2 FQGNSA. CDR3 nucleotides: TGTGCCAGCAGCTTAGGAGGGAGTGCCGGGGAGCTGTTTTTT. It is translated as CASSLGGSAGELFF.

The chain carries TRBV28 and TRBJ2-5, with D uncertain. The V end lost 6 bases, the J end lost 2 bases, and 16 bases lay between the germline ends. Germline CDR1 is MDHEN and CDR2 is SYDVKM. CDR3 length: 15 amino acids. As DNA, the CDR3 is TGTGCCAGCAGGCCGGCCCCGGTTGGGCAAGAGACCCAGTACTTC. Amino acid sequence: CASRPAPVGQETQYF.

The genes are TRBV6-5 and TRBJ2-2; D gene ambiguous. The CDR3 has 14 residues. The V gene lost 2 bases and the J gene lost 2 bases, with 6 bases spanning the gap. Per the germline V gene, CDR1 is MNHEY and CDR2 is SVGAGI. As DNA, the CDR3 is TGTGCCAGCAGTTACAGGCTTAACACCGGGGAGCTGTTTTTT. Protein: CASSYRLNTGELFF.

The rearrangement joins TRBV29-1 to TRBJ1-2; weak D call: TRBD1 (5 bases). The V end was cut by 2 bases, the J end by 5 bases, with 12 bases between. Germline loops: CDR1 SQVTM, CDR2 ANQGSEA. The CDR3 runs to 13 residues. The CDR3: CSVERDQDYGYTF. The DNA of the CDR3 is TGCAGCGTTGAAAGGGACCAAGATTATGGCTACACCTTC.

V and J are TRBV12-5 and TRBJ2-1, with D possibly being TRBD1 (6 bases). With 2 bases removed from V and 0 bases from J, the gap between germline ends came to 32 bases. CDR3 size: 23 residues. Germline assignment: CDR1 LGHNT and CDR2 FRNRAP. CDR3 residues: CASGLRRMGAGAGFGSSYNEQFF. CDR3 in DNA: TGTGCTAGTGGTTTGAGGCGCATGGGGGCAGGTGCCGGATTTGGGAGCTCCTACAATGAGCAGTTCTTC.

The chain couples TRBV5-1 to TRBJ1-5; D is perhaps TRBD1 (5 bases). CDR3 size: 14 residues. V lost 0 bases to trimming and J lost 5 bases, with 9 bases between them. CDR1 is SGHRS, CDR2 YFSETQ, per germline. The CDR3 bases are TGCGCCAGCAGCTTGGATGGAGGGGATCAGCCCCAGCATTTT. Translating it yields CASSLDGGDQPQHF.

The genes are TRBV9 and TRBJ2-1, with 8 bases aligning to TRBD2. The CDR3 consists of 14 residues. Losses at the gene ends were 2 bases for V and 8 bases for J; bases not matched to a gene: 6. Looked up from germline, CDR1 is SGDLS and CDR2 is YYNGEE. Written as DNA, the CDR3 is TGTGCCAGCAGCGTCCGACTAGCGTCGGATGAGCAGTTCTTC. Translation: CASSVRLASDEQFF.

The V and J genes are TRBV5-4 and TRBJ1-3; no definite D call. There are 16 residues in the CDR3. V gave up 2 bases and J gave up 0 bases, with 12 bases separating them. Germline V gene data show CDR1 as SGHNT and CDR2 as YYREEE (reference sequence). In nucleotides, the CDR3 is TGTGCCAGCAGCTTTGATCAGTACCGCTCTGGAAACACCATATATTTT. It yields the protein CASSFDQYRSGNTIYF. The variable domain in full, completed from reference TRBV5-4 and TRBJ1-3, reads ETGVTQSPTHLIKTRGQQVTLRCSSQSGHNTVSWYQQALGQGPQFIFQYYREEENGRGNFPPRFSGLQFPNYSSELNVNALELDDSALYLCASSFDQYRSGNTIYFGEGSWLTVV.

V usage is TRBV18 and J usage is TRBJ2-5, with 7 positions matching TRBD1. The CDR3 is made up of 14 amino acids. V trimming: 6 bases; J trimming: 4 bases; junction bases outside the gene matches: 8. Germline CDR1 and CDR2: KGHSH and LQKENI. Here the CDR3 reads CASSLDRESETQYF. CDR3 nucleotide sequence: TGTGCCAGCTCGCTCGACAGGGAGTCAGAGACCCAGTACTTC.

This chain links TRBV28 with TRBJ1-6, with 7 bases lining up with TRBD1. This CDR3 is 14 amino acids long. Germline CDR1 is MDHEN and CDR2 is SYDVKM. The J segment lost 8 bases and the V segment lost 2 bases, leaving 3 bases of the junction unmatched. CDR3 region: CASSLRTGYSPLHF. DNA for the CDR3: TGTGCCAGCAGTTTACGGACAGGCTATTCACCCCTCCACTTT. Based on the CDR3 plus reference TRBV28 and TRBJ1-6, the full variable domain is DVKVTQSSRYLVKRTGEKVFLECVQDMDHENMFWYRQDPGLGLRLIYFSYDVKMKEKGDIPEGYSVSREKKERFSLILESASTNQTSMYLCASSLRTGYSPLHFGNGTRLTVT.

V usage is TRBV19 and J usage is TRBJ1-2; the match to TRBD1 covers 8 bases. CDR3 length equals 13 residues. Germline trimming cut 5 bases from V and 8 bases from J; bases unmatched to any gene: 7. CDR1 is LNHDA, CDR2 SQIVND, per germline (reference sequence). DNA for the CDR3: TGTGCCAGTAGTCACGCGGACAGGGTCGGCTACACCTTC. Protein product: CASSHADRVGYTF.

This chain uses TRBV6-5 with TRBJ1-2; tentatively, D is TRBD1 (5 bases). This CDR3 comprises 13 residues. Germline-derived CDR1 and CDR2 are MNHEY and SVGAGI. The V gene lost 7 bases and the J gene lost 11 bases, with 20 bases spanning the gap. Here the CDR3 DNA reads TGTGCCAGCACTCGGCGGGCTGGCCACAGGTACACCTTC. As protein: CASTRRAGHRYTF.

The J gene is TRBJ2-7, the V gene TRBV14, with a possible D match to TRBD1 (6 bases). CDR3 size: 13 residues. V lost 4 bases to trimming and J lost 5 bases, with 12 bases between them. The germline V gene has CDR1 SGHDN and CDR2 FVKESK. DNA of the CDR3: TGTGCCAGCAGCCTCCTGAAGGGGGACGAGCAGTACTTC. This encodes CASSLLKGDEQYF.

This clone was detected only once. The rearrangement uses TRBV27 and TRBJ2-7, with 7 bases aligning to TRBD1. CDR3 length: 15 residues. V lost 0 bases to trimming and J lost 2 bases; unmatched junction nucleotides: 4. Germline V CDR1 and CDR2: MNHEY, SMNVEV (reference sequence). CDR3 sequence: CASSLSGTVPYEQYF. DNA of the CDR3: TGTGCCAGCAGTTTATCCGGGACAGTACCCTACGAGCAGTACTTC.